The clone carrying this T cell receptor (beta chain) has ten or more counts. The antigen is not known. Germline values: CDR1 LGHNA, CDR2 YSLEER. V shed 4 bases and J 4 bases; nucleotides not matched to a gene: 3. CDR3 length: 13 amino acids. Preparation of the TCRbeta library used unique molecular identifiers. TCRdb recomputed calls from the PCR reads with MiXCR, one row per CDR3 protein. The data show about 260,000 distinct CDR3 sequences, with under 14% seen just once and around 22% held by the top ten. This entry is derived from a study of T-cell reconstitution after alpha-beta-depleted transplantation in children. Broader study findings: Newly generated T cells supplied most T-cell counts and diversity one year post-transplant. The high TCRbeta diversity at day 60 in some patients came from surviving recipient T cells and thymic progenitors. Several hundred graft clones that had expanded were reportedly the source of alpha-beta T cells about two months after transplant.

The chain couples TRBV4-3 to TRBJ1-2; 7 bases map to TRBD1. This receptor was taken from a male patient aged 2 to 10 who had a stem cell transplant for chronic granulomatous disease, so the T cells may come from the graft donor. The source was peripheral blood, collected 180 days after TCRalphabeta/CD19-depleted stem cell transplant. CDR3 sequence reads: CASSPGGAYGYTF. The CDR3, as DNA: TGCGCCAGCAGCCCAGGGGGTGCCTATGGCTACACCTTC.